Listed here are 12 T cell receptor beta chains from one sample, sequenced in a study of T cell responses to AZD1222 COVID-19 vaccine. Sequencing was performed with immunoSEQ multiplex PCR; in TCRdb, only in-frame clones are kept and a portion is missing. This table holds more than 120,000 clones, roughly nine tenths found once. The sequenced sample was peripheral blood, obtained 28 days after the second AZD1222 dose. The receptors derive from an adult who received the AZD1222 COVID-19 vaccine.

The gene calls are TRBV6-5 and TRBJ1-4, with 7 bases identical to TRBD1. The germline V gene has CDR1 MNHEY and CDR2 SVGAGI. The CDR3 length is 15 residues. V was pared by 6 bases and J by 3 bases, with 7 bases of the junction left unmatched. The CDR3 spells CASRPGGTANEKLFF. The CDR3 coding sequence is TGTGCCAGCAGGCCCGGGGGGACAGCTAATGAAAAACTGTTTTTT.

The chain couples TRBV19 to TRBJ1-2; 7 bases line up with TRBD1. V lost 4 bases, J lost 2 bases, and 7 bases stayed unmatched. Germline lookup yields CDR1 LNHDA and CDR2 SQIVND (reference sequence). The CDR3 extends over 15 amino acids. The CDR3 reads CASSTGQQKNYGYTF. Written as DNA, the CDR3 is TGTGCCAGTAGTACGGGACAGCAAAAGAACTATGGCTACACCTTC.

The CDR3 sequence: CASSLFGTIISMNTEAFF. As DNA, the CDR3 is TGTGCCAGCAGTTTATTCGGGACAATAATCAGCATGAACACTGAAGCTTTCTTT. The chain couples TRBV28 to TRBJ1-1; the D gene is possibly TRBD1 (6 bases). The CDR3 has 18 residues. V lost 1 base to trimming and J lost 0 bases, with 18 bases between them. Looked up from germline, CDR1 is MDHEN and CDR2 is SYDVKM.

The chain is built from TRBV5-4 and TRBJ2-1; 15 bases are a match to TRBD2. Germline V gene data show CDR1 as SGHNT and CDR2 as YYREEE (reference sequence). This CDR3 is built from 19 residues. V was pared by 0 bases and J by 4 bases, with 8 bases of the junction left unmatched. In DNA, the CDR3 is TGTGCCAGCAGCTTGGCGCGGACTAGCGGGAGGGCCTGGTACAATGAGCAGTTCTTC. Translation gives CASSLARTSGRAWYNEQFF.

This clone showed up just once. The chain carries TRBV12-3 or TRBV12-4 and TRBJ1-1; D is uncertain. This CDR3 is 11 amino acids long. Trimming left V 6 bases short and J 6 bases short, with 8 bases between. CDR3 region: CASSPASEAFF. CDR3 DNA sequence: TGTGCCAGCAGCCCTGCCTCTGAAGCTTTCTTT.

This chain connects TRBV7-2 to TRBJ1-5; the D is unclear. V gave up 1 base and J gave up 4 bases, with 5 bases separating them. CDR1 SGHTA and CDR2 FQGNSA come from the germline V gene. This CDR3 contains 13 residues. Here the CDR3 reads CASSLERNQPQHF. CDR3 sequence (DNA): TGTGCCAGCAGCTTAGAGAGAAATCAGCCCCAGCATTTT. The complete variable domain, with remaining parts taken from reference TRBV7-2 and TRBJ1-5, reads GAGVSQSPSNKVTEKGKDVELRCDPISGHTALYWYRQSLGQGLEFLIYFQGNSAPDKSGLPSDRFSAERTGGSVSTLTIQRTQQEDSAVYLCASSLERNQPQHFGDGTRLSIL.

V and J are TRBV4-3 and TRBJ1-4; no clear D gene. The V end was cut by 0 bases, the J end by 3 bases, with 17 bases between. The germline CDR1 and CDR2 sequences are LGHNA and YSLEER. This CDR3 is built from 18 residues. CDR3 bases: TGCGCCAGCAGCCAAGATAGGCCCGGTCAGACCTCTAATGAAAAACTGTTTTTT. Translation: CASSQDRPGQTSNEKLFF.

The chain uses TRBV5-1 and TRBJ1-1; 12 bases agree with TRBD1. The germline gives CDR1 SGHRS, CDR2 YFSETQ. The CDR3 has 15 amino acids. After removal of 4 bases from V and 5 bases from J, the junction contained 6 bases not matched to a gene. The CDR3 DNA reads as TGCGCCAGCAGCACACCGGGACAGGGGGCAACTGAAGCTTTCTTT. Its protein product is CASSTPGQGATEAFF. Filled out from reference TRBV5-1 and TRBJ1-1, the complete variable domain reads KAGVTQTPRYLIKTRGQQVTLSCSPISGHRSVSWYQQTPGQGLQFLFEYFSETQRNKGNFPGRFSGRQFSNSRSEMNVSTLELGDSALYLCASSTPGQGATEAFFGQGTRLTVV.

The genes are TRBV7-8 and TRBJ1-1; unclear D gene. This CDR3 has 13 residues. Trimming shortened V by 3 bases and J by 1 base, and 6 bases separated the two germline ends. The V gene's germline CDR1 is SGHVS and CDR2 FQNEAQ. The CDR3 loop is CASSFLENTEAFF. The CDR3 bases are TGTGCCAGCAGCTTCTTGGAGAACACTGAAGCTTTCTTT. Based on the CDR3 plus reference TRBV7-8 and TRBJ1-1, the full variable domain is GAGVSQSPRYKVAKRGQDVALRCDPISGHVSLFWYQQALGQGPEFLTYFQNEAQLDKSGLPSDRFFAERPEGSVSTLKIQRTQQEDSAVYLCASSFLENTEAFFGQGTRLTVV.

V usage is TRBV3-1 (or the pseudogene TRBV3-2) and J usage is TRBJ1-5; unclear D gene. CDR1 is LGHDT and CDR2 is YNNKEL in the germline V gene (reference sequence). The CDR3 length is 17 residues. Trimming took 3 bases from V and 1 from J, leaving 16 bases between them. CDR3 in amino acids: CASSQGSWQRSNQPQHF. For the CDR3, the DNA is TGTGCCAGCAGCCAGGGTAGTTGGCAGCGCAGCAATCAGCCCCAGCATTTT.

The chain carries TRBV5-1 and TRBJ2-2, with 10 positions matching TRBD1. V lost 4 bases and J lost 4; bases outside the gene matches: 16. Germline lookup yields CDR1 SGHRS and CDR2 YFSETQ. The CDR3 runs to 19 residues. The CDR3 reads CASSITGTGVGSGTGELFF. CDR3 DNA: TGCGCCAGCAGCATCACCGGGACAGGGGTCGGTAGTGGCACCGGGGAGCTGTTTTTT. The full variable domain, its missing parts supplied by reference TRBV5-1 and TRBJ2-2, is KAGVTQTPRYLIKTRGQQVTLSCSPISGHRSVSWYQQTPGQGLQFLFEYFSETQRNKGNFPGRFSGRQFSNSRSEMNVSTLELGDSALYLCASSITGTGVGSGTGELFFGEGSRLTVL.

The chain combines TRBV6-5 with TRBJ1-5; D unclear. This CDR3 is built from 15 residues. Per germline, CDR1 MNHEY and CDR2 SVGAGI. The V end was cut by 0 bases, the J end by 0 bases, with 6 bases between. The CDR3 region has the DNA TGTGCCAGCAGTTACTCGGGTGGTAGCAATCAGCCCCAGCATTTT. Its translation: CASSYSGGSNQPQHF.